This TCR beta chain came from a study of PD-L1 blockade in urothelial cancer. Background on the study: Timepoints chosen for blood analysis were 3 weeks (second dose) and 6 weeks after treatment start.

Sequencing used immunoSEQ multiplex PCR; TCRdb keeps in-frame clones, though not all of them. The sample lists some 71,000 clones, over 80% occurring once. Time point meaning: pretreatment peripheral blood. The sequencing used PBMCs, collected around atezolizumab (anti-PD-L1) treatment. The sequence derives from a middle-aged man with urothelial cancer.

The CDR3 region is CASSFTGQKYEQYF. The CDR3 DNA reads as TGTGCCAGTAGTTTTACGGGACAGAAATACGAGCAGTACTTC. J is TRBJ2-7 and V is TRBV19, with TRBD1 matching 7 bases. From germline, CDR1 is LNHDA and CDR2 SQIVND (reference sequence). CDR3 size: 14 residues. V trimming: 5 bases; J trimming: 4 bases; junction bases outside the gene matches: 8.